What follows are 18 T cell receptor beta chains derived from one specimen sequenced in a study of a mutant IDH1 vaccine in newly diagnosed glioma. Regarding time point: week 11, during vaccination. The vaccine gave 300 ug of a 20-mer mutant IDH1 peptide subcutaneously per dose. These receptors are not linked to any known antigen. The data were produced by immunoSEQ multiplex PCR, yet TCRdb's version contains in-frame clones alone and is incomplete. The data contain around 120,000 clones, roughly 75% of them singletons. Sequencing used PBMCs, obtained from a glioma patient whose treatment included an IDH1 peptide vaccine. All receptors derive from a man aged 40-49 years with glioma.

This clone was counted between two and nine times. CDR3 loop: CAWRPAFSGNEQYF. DNA for the CDR3: TGTGCCTGGAGGCCAGCGTTTAGTGGGAACGAGCAGTACTTC. The J gene is TRBJ2-7, the V gene TRBV30; D is undetermined. CDR1 and CDR2 (germline): GTSNPN, SVGIG (reference sequence). The CDR3 has 14 amino acids. V was trimmed by 3 bases and J by 5 bases, leaving 17 bases between them.

V gene TRBV4-1 combines with J gene TRBJ2-7; 12 positions agree with TRBD1. Germline V lookup: CDR1 MGHRA, CDR2 YSYEKL. The length of the CDR3 is 15 residues. The J segment lost 5 bases and the V segment lost 3 bases, leaving 5 bases of the junction unmatched. CDR3 bases: TGCGCCAGCAGCCAGGGACAGGGGGCATCCAACGAGCAGTACTTC. It specifies CASSQGQGASNEQYF.

V gene TRBV5-1 combines with J gene TRBJ2-5, with a weak D call TRBD2 (7 bases). The CDR3 sequence is 15 residues long. The V end was cut by 4 bases, the J end by 4 bases, with 17 bases between. Germline V lookup: CDR1 SGHRS, CDR2 YFSETQ. The CDR3 DNA reads as TGCGCCAGCAGCCTGGGGGCGGGAGAGGGAGAGACCCAGTACTTC. Translated, it gives CASSLGAGEGETQYF. Full variable domain (rest looked up from reference TRBV5-1 and TRBJ2-5): KAGVTQTPRYLIKTRGQQVTLSCSPISGHRSVSWYQQTPGQGLQFLFEYFSETQRNKGNFPGRFSGRQFSNSRSEMNVSTLELGDSALYLCASSLGAGEGETQYFGPGTRLLVL.

V is TRBV5-1 and J is TRBJ1-4; 8 bases match TRBD1. The ends lost 1 base at V and 8 bases at J; junction bases unmatched: 7. Germline loops: CDR1 SGHRS, CDR2 YFSETQ. The CDR3 sequence is 15 residues long. The CDR3, as DNA: TGCGCCAGCAGCTTGTCAGGGGGCAGTGAAGAAAAACTGTTTTTT. Translating gives CASSLSGGSEEKLFF.

The chain's CDR3 is CASSQERTSGRWNEQFF. The CDR3 DNA is TGTGCCAGCAGCCAAGAAAGGACTAGCGGGAGGTGGAATGAGCAGTTCTTC. The V call is TRBV4-2, the J call TRBJ2-1; 14 bases map to TRBD2. The CDR3 has 17 residues. Germline V lookup: CDR1 LGHNA, CDR2 YNFKEQ. J lost 7 bases, V lost 0 bases, and 5 bases had no gene match.

The chain is built from TRBV6-1 and TRBJ1-5, with unresolved D. CDR3 length equals 14 residues. V gave up 6 bases and J gave up 0 bases, with 9 bases separating them. Germline CDR1 reads MNHNS; CDR2 reads SASEGT. Written as DNA, the CDR3 is TGTGCCAGCAGACCAACCTATAGCAATCAGCCCCAGCATTTT. This gives the protein CASRPTYSNQPQHF.

The rearrangement uses TRBV9 and TRBJ2-3; TRBD2 might be the D (5 bases). There are 15 residues in the CDR3. Germline values: CDR1 SGDLS, CDR2 YYNGEE. V was shortened by 1 base and J by 6 bases, with 15 bases between the two germline ends. The CDR3 region has the DNA TGTGCCAGCAGCGTACAAGCGGAACCTCGGGATACGCAGTATTTT. This sequence encodes CASSVQAEPRDTQYF.

The chain couples TRBV9 to TRBJ2-7, with 10 bases aligning to TRBD1. The germline CDR1 and CDR2 sequences are SGDLS and YYNGEE. The CDR3 loop spans 14 amino acids. V trimming: 4 bases; J trimming: 5 bases; junction bases outside the gene matches: 6. Written as DNA, the CDR3 is TGTGCCAGCAGCCCTCGGGACAGGGGTAACGAGCAGTACTTC. Its protein product is CASSPRDRGNEQYF. The whole variable domain, remainder taken from reference TRBV9 and TRBJ2-7, is DSGVTQTPKHLITATGQRVTLRCSPRSGDLSVYWYQQSLDQGLQFLIQYYNGEERAKGNILERFSAQQFPDLHSELNLSSLELGDSALYFCASSPRDRGNEQYFGPGTRLTVT.

The V gene is TRBV6-1, the J gene TRBJ2-7, with unresolved D. Between the trimmed V and J ends, which lost 6 bases and 10 bases, there was a span of 16 bases. The CDR3 covers 12 residues. Per germline, CDR1 MNHNS and CDR2 SASEGT. The CDR3 spells CASRTTLSVQYF. As DNA, the CDR3 is TGTGCCAGCAGAACTACTTTATCCGTTCAGTACTTC.

The chain joins TRBV4-3 to TRBJ2-5, with a possible D match to TRBD1 (6 bases). The closer fit of TRBJ2-7 to the DNA end suggests the J call may be wrong. CDR3 length: 13 amino acids. Germline V gene data show CDR1 as LGHNA and CDR2 as YSLEER. CDR3 residues: CASSQAQGYEQYF. The CDR3 coding sequence is TGCGCCAGCAGCCAAGCACAGGGCTACGAGCAGTACTTC.

The chain links TRBV7-2 to TRBJ2-1, with TRBD1 matching 7 bases. CDR3 length equals 13 residues. The junction had 4 bases not matched to a gene; V was cut back by 5 bases and J by 6 bases. Germline values: CDR1 SGHTA, CDR2 FQGNSA. The CDR3 loop is CASSTSGGNEQFF. CDR3 DNA sequence: TGTGCCAGCAGCACCTCAGGGGGCAATGAGCAGTTCTTC.

The J gene is TRBJ2-7, the V gene TRBV5-6, with 10 bases matching TRBD1. CDR3 size: 15 residues. Trimming at V came to 0 bases and at J to 4 bases, leaving 4 bases not matched to a gene. Germline CDR1 is SGHDT and CDR2 is YYEEEE. The CDR3 DNA reads TGTGCCAGCAGCTTGGTCGACAGGGGGCCTTACGAGCAGTACTTC. It codes for CASSLVDRGPYEQYF.

The chain couples TRBV7-9 to TRBJ1-5; D is possibly TRBD1 (6 bases). Per germline, CDR1 SEHNR and CDR2 FQNEAQ (reference sequence). There are 13 residues in the CDR3. V was clipped by 5 bases and J by 5 bases, with 10 bases between them. CDR3 sequence (DNA): TGTGCCAGCAGCCAGGGGCGCGATCAGCCCCAGCATTTT. Translated: CASSQGRDQPQHF.

J is TRBJ2-7 and V is TRBV2, with 7 positions matching TRBD1. Germline-derived CDR1 and CDR2 are SNHLY and FYNNEI. V lost 4 bases, J lost 0 bases, and 0 bases stayed unmatched. The CDR3 is made up of 13 amino acids. CDR3 loop: CASSGDSSYEQYF. CDR3 in DNA: TGTGCCAGCAGTGGGGACAGCTCCTACGAGCAGTACTTC.

This rearrangement joins TRBV21-1 to TRBJ2-3; TRBD2, the table's D call, was not compared with the DNA. TRBV21-1 is given as a pseudogene. CDR3 length: 16 amino acids. The CDR3 nucleotides are TGTGCCAGCAGCAATACTTTTCACGATAACACAGATACGCAGTATTTT. This translates into CASSNTFHDNTDTQYF.

The chain uses TRBV5-4 and TRBJ2-2, with TRBD2 matching 8 bases. With V trimmed by 0 bases and J by 3 bases, 10 bases remained unmatched. The CDR3 is made up of 18 amino acids. The germline CDR1 and CDR2 sequences are SGHNT and YYREEE (reference sequence). The CDR3 here is CASSLGIYSGVDTGELFF. CDR3 DNA: TGTGCCAGCAGCTTGGGAATTTATAGCGGGGTCGACACCGGGGAGCTGTTTTTT.

The CDR3 coding sequence is TGCGCCAGCAGCCCCGAGGACAGGGTCTATGGCTACACCTTC. This encodes CASSPEDRVYGYTF. The rearrangement uses TRBV4-3 and TRBJ1-2; 8 bases agree with TRBD1. The CDR3 contains 14 residues. V was clipped by 4 bases and J by 4 bases; unmatched bases: 5. Looked up from germline, CDR1 is LGHNA and CDR2 is YSLEER.

A remark on this clone: This specimen includes other DNA sequences encoding the same CDR3. The chain combines TRBV9 with TRBJ2-5; 14 bases are shared with TRBD2. The germline V gene encodes CDR1 SGDLS and CDR2 YYNGEE. The V segment lost 3 bases and the J segment 4 bases; nucleotides outside the gene matches: 2. This CDR3 is built from 15 residues. CDR3 DNA: TGTGCCAGCAGCGAGACTAGCGGGAGGGCAGAGACCCAGTACTTC. Translated, it gives CASSETSGRAETQYF.